This is a list of T cell receptor beta chains from one sample in a study of T cells in Graves' hyperthyroidism and ophthalmopathy. Via MiXCR, TCRdb re-called the multiplex PCR reads, giving one row per CDR3 protein. Of around 270,000 distinct CDR3 sequences listed, about 19% are singletons. Source material: blood. These TCRs come from a man aged 50 to 59 with Graves' ophthalmopathy. Each CDR3 is given with its conserved first and last residue. The D gene is left open where the match is weak. Only part of the rows carry a size: once, few, many, or a class if the clone is expanded.

j_gene: TRBJ2-1
abundance: few
v_gene: TRBV12-3/TRBV12-4
d_gene: TRBD2
CDR3aa: CASRIGTSPYNEQFF
CDR3nt: TGTGCCAGCAGGATAGGGACTAGTCCGTACAATGAGCAGTTCTTC

j_gene: TRBJ2-3
abundance: many
v_gene: TRBV20-1
d_gene: -
CDR3aa: CSADGGGLAVTDTQYF
CDR3nt: TGCAGTGCCGACGGAGGGGGGCTAGCGGTCACAGATACGCAGTATTTT

j_gene: TRBJ2-1
abundance: -
v_gene: TRBV28
d_gene: TRBD2
CDR3aa: CASSISGREYYEQFF
CDR3nt: TGTGCCAGCAGCATTAGCGGGAGGGAGTACTATGAGCAGTTCTTC

j_gene: TRBJ2-7
abundance: -
v_gene: TRBV29-1
d_gene: TRBD1
CDR3aa: CSVSYQGAPSYEQYF
CDR3nt: TGCAGCGTTTCATACCAGGGGGCCCCCTCCTACGAGCAGTACTTC

j_gene: TRBJ2-3
abundance: many
v_gene: TRBV7-8
d_gene: -
CDR3aa: CASSLVGTFTATQYF
CDR3nt: TGTGCCAGCAGCTTAGTTGGAACCTTCACAGCTACGCAGTATTTT

j_gene: TRBJ2-1
abundance: many
v_gene: TRBV6-1
d_gene: TRBD1
CDR3aa: CASNVHRGLNEQFF
CDR3nt: TGTGCCAGCAACGTGCACAGGGGGCTGAATGAGCAGTTCTTC

j_gene: TRBJ2-1
abundance: many
v_gene: TRBV11-3
d_gene: -
CDR3aa: CASSLSRGTRSEQFF
CDR3nt: TGTGCCAGCAGCTTAAGCAGAGGAACACGGAGCGAGCAGTTCTTC

j_gene: TRBJ2-7
abundance: few
v_gene: TRBV2
d_gene: -
CDR3aa: CASHRLSYEQYF
CDR3nt: TGTGCCAGCCATAGGCTCTCCTACGAGCAGTACTTC

j_gene: TRBJ2-2
abundance: -
v_gene: TRBV12-5
d_gene: -
CDR3aa: CASGFLAGATGELFF
CDR3nt: -

j_gene: TRBJ2-3
abundance: -
v_gene: TRBV19
d_gene: TRBD1
CDR3aa: CASSILGQGSDTQYF
CDR3nt: TGTGCCAGTAGTATCCTGGGACAGGGATCGGATACGCAGTATTTT

j_gene: TRBJ2-3
abundance: -
v_gene: TRBV5-8
d_gene: -
CDR3aa: CASSVKQGTGIDTQYF
CDR3nt: TGTGCCAGCAGCGTGAAGCAGGGTACTGGGATAGATACGCAGTATTTT

j_gene: TRBJ1-2
abundance: many
v_gene: TRBV28
d_gene: -
CDR3aa: CASSFVAEYGYTF
CDR3nt: TGTGCCAGCAGTTTTGTGGCTGAATATGGCTACACCTTC

j_gene: TRBJ1-2
abundance: many
v_gene: TRBV27
d_gene: -
CDR3aa: CASRGRGQLANYGYTF
CDR3nt: TGTGCCAGCAGGGGCAGGGGCCAATTAGCTAACTATGGCTACACCTTC